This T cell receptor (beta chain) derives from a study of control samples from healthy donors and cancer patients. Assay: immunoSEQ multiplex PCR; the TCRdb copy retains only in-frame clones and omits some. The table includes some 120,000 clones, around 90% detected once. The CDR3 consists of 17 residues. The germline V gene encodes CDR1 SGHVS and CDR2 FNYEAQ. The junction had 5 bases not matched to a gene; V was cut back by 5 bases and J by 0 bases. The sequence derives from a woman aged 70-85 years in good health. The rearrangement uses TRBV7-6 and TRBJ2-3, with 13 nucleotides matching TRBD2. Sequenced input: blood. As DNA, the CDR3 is TGTGCCAGCAGCCGGACTAGCGGGGGACAAAGCACAGATACGCAGTATTTT. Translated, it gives CASSRTSGGQSTDTQYF. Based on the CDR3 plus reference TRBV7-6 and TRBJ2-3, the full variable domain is GAGVSQSPRYKVTKRGQDVALRCDPISGHVSLYWYRQALGQGPEFLTYFNYEAQQDKSGLPNDRFSAERPEGSISTLTIQRTEQRDSAMYRCASSRTSGGQSTDTQYFGPGTRLTVL.